The rows below give T cell receptor beta chains drawn from one sample of a study of T cells in Graves' hyperthyroidism and ophthalmopathy. TCRdb fed the multiplex PCR reads into MiXCR, producing one record per CDR3 protein. The data show over 700,000 distinct CDR3 sequences, with around 19% seen just once and roughly a sixth held by the top ten. The source material was blood. These receptors all stem from a woman in her fifties or sixties with Graves' hyperthyroidism that later progressed to Graves' ophthalmopathy. CDR3s include the opening cysteine and the closing phenylalanine or tryptophan. A D gene is named only where the DNA matches it firmly.

d_gene,v_gene,CDR3aa
TRBD2,TRBV24-1,CATSDLRGGLNEQFF
-,TRBV7-3,CASSFRPVVGGYTF
-,TRBV3-1,CASSRLGIRDPRRDYGYTF
-,TRBV20-1,CSAISGAGTEAFF
-,TRBV3-1,CASSQDGLATSYEQYF
-,TRBV7-3,CASSLEGGRPYNEQFF
TRBD1,TRBV19,CASSMGDRVDGYTF
-,TRBV20-1,CSASHSDQPQHF
TRBD2,TRBV19,CASSIGSGGSYEQYF
-,TRBV6-1,CASSTTTDIDEQYF
TRBD1,TRBV19,CASTVDRDSYNEQFF
-,TRBV27,CASSFGVEGVPYGYTF
TRBD2,TRBV5-6,CASSSPLAGGLGSDTQYF
-,TRBV12-3/TRBV12-4,CASSYDPGLTNTGELFF
-,TRBV5-1,CASSPPGPANNSPLHF
-,TRBV7-9,CASSLEPGASNQPQHF
-,TRBV6-1,CASSTDTGEMNTEAFF
TRBD1,TRBV5-1,CASSGRDSREGGYTF
TRBD1,TRBV19,CASSVTGGLAFGGYTF
-,TRBV5-1,CASSLVDMEKLFF
-,TRBV7-9,CAGSLMGTNEKLFF
TRBD2,TRBV5-1,CASSLVLAGYNNEQFF
TRBD1,TRBV20-1,CSALWDRSPEAFF
-,TRBV2,CASAPGDIGIGELFF
TRBD1,TRBV12-3/TRBV12-4,CASTRRPDRAGANVLTF
TRBD2,TRBV5-1,CASSSLGAGVDTQYF
-,TRBV12-3/TRBV12-4,CASSFGGVNYGYTF
-,TRBV2,CASGSRRETEAFF
TRBD1,TRBV3-1,CASSHAGTGVGYEQYF
-,TRBV11-2,CASSLGWGGRVAFF
-,TRBV18,CATNRDGNEKLFF
-,TRBV5-1,CASSLAAGLNEKLFF
-,TRBV6-1,CASSESIGYGNSFEQYF
-,TRBV7-2,CASSQDGAQIEAFF
-,TRBV7-2,CASSEDGGWEQYF
-,TRBV14,CASSLARGPYNEQFF